The 10 T cell receptor beta chains reported below all come from one sample, sequenced in a study of post-analysis software for immune sequencing data. The TCR beta cDNA libraries contained unique molecular identifiers. TCRdb processed the PCR reads anew with MiXCR; each CDR3 protein has one entry. The sample lists 650,000 to 900,000 distinct CDR3 sequences; approximately 44% were seen once. What these receptors recognize is not known. Study-wide results and caveats: The five TRBV segments detected at higher frequency in patients than in controls included TRBV5-6, TRBV5-1 and TRBV20-1.

The sequencing input was blood. The receptors derive from a girl aged 10-17 years with multiple sclerosis.

The CDR3 loop is CSARDLADGYTF. The CDR3 DNA sequence: TGCAGTGCTAGAGATCTGGCGGATGGCTACACCTTC. The chain recombines TRBV20-1 with TRBJ1-2, with D hard to call. The CDR3 is 12 amino acids. Trimming took off 0 bases at V and 6 bases at J, with 8 bases between the two ends. CDR1 and CDR2 from the germline V gene are DFQATT and SNEGSKA (reference sequence).

J is TRBJ2-1 and V is TRBV12-3 or TRBV12-4; 7 bases fit TRBD1. V lost 6 bases to trimming and J lost 4 bases; unmatched junction nucleotides: 9. The CDR3 runs 15 residues. CDR3 nucleotide sequence: TGTGCCAGCAGCCTTAGGGGGACAGTATACAATGAGCAGTTCTTC. As protein: CASSLRGTVYNEQFF.

The J gene is TRBJ2-2, the V gene TRBV5-4, with 7 bases that match TRBD2. The length of the CDR3 is 16 residues. Germline-derived CDR1 and CDR2 are SGHNT and YYREEE (reference sequence). Trimming took 4 bases from V and 3 from J; bases not matched to a gene: 9. The CDR3 reads CASSPVGAGHTGELFF. CDR3 coding DNA: TGTGCCAGCAGCCCGGTGGGAGCGGGACACACCGGGGAGCTGTTTTTT.

V and J are TRBV10-3 and TRBJ1-4; tentative D call: TRBD1 (6 bases). Trimming pared 5 bases from V and 6 bases from J, leaving 16 bases between. Germline V gene lookup returns CDR1 ENHRY and CDR2 SYGVKD. The CDR3 contains 15 residues. CDR3 sequence reads: CAISSTGREDEKLFF. In DNA form, the CDR3 reads TGTGCCATCAGTTCCACAGGGAGGGAGGATGAAAAACTGTTTTTT.

The chain carries TRBV6-1 and TRBJ2-7, with a weak D call TRBD1 (6 bases). Trimming removed 4 bases from V and 4 bases from J, with 14 bases in between. Germline CDR1 MNHNS, CDR2 SASEGT. This CDR3 has 14 amino acids. CDR3 sequence (DNA): TGTGCCAGCAGTGTTGACAGGAGTAGTTACGAGCAGTACTTC. Translation gives CASSVDRSSYEQYF.

The rearrangement joins TRBV20-1 to TRBJ2-4; D gene ambiguous. V lost 5 bases and J lost 5, with 13 bases in between. Per the germline V gene, CDR1 is DFQATT and CDR2 is SNEGSKA (reference sequence). The CDR3 contains 13 residues. CDR3 nucleotide sequence: TGCAGTGCTCCTGTCATTAGGGAAAACATTCAGTACTTC. Translated, it gives CSAPVIRENIQYF.

This clonotype turned up a few times. J is TRBJ1-1 and V is TRBV6-2 or TRBV6-3; D gene ambiguous. Germline loops: CDR1 MNHEY, CDR2 SVGEGT. This CDR3 region has 15 residues. V lost 2 bases and J 5 bases, leaving 15 bases between the germline ends. For the CDR3, the DNA is TGTGCCAGCAGTTACCGGTATCTCGAAAGGACTGAAGCTTTCTTT. This gives the protein CASSYRYLERTEAFF.

The CDR3 reads CSAPRGLADNEQFF. CDR3 bases: TGCAGTGCCCCCCGAGGACTAGCCGACAATGAGCAGTTCTTC. The V gene is TRBV20-1, the J gene TRBJ2-1, with 8 bases matching TRBD2. CDR3 size: 14 residues. V gave up 6 bases and J gave up 5 bases; unmatched junction bases: 9. The germline CDR1 and CDR2 sequences are DFQATT and SNEGSKA (reference sequence).

The gene calls are TRBV29-1 and TRBJ2-1, with 7 bases that match TRBD1. The closer fit of TRBJ2-7 to the DNA end suggests the J call may be wrong. The germline CDR1 and CDR2 sequences are SQVTM and ANQGSEA. The CDR3 is made up of 15 amino acids. The CDR3 loop reads CSVEAKWTGDNEQYF. DNA for the CDR3: TGCAGCGTTGAAGCCAAATGGACAGGCGATAATGAGCAGTACTTC.

The rearrangement uses TRBV20-1 and TRBJ2-5; TRBD2 matches 7 bases. The end of the DNA aligns better with TRBJ2-7, so the J call may be wrong. The germline CDR1 and CDR2 sequences are DFQATT and SNEGSKA (reference sequence). The CDR3 is made up of 18 amino acids. The CDR3 here is CSARSPGPVAGGDHEQYF. Here the CDR3 DNA reads TGCAGTGCTAGATCTCCGGGGCCCGTAGCGGGCGGGGACCACGAGCAGTACTTC.